These 8 T cell receptor beta chains share one sample of origin, sequenced in a study of T cells in Graves' hyperthyroidism and ophthalmopathy (dated 2019 in TCRdb). Libraries were prepared through multiplex PCR. Sequencing was carried out with an Illumina HiSeq 2000. The TCR beta CDR3 regions were amplified from the RNA transcripts. For the first round of RT-PCR on the TCR CDR3, the HTBI primer set was used together with the Qiagen OneStep RT-PCR kit. The raw public reads went through TCRdb reprocessing: fastp at Q25, MiXCR clone calling, in-frame beta chains kept. Rows are combined by CDR3 protein, so each entry shows the most common genes and DNA. The sample includes hundreds of thousands of distinct CDR3 sequences, with approximately 15% observed a single time. The top ten hold about 5.8% of the sample. Sequenced: blood. The receptors come from a woman under 40 with Graves' hyperthyroidism that later progressed to Graves' ophthalmopathy.

The CDR3: CASSQPGLAFGGELFF. The CDR3 DNA is TGCGCCAGCAGCCAACCGGGACTAGCGTTCGGTGGGGAGCTGTTTTTT. V usage is TRBV4-1 and J usage is TRBJ2-2, with 10 nucleotides matching TRBD2. Germline-derived CDR1 and CDR2 are MGHRA and YSYEKL. The V and J ends lost 2 bases and 8 bases, in that order; junction bases with no gene match: 8. The CDR3 extends over 16 amino acids.

The V and J genes are TRBV5-4 and TRBJ1-2; TRBD1 is a possible D gene (5 bases). The V end was cut by 4 bases, the J end by 4 bases, with 20 bases between. Germline V gene sequence: CDR1 SGHNT, CDR2 YYREEE (reference sequence). The length of the CDR3 is 16 residues. The DNA for the CDR3 is TGTGCCAGCAGCAAACCCTCCCGGGGGGAGAGCTATGGCTACACCTTC. This gives the protein CASSKPSRGESYGYTF.

This clonotype was detected only a few times. The chain carries TRBV20-1 and TRBJ1-6; D is perhaps TRBD1 (6 bases). V dropped 6 bases and J dropped 7 bases, with 13 bases sitting between them. Per germline, CDR1 DFQATT and CDR2 SNEGSKA (reference sequence). The CDR3 is made up of 13 amino acids. CDR3 in amino acids: CSASNTGNSPLHF. CDR3 bases: TGCAGTGCATCGAACACAGGGAATTCACCCCTCCACTTT.

This clonotype was detected many times. V is TRBV18 and J is TRBJ1-5; D is ambiguous. Per germline, CDR1 KGHSH and CDR2 LQKENI. Trimming stripped 2 bases from V and 3 bases from J, with 11 bases between. There are 15 residues in the CDR3. Written as DNA, the CDR3 is TGTGCCAGCTCACCATCGTCAGCCTTCAATCAGCCCCAGCATTTT. It encodes CASSPSSAFNQPQHF. The full variable domain, rest sourced from reference TRBV18 and TRBJ1-5, is NAGVMQNPRHLVRRRGQEARLRCSPMKGHSHVYWYRQLPEEGLKFMVYLQKENIIDESGMPKERFSAEFPKEGPSILRIQQVVRGDSAAYFCASSPSSAFNQPQHFGDGTRLSIL.

This clonotype was recorded at least ten times. The V gene is TRBV12-3 or TRBV12-4, the J gene TRBJ1-1, with D possibly matching TRBD1 (6 bases). The CDR3 sequence is 17 residues long. Trimming stripped 3 bases from V and 1 base from J, with 18 bases between. The CDR3 nucleotides read TGTGCCAGCAGTTTTACTTGGGGGCGGGGGGAGAACACTGAAGCTTTCTTT. Translated, it gives CASSFTWGRGENTEAFF.

This clonotype was found many times. The J gene is TRBJ1-2, the V gene TRBV28; TRBD1 is a possible D gene (6 bases). The CDR3 length is 16 residues. The germline V gene encodes CDR1 MDHEN and CDR2 SYDVKM. The V gene lost 2 bases and the J gene lost 4 bases, with 17 bases spanning the gap. The DNA for the CDR3 is TGTGCCAGCAGTTTAGGTGGGCAGGGACAAGGCTATGGCTACACCTTC. Its translation: CASSLGGQGQGYGYTF.

This clonotype turned up a few times. The gene calls are TRBV18 and TRBJ2-7; 10 nucleotides match TRBD2. Trimming cost V 5 bases and J 2 bases; bases outside gene matches: 6. CDR1 and CDR2 (germline): KGHSH, LQKENI. The CDR3 is 15 amino acids. The CDR3 loop reads CASSTGLATTYEQYF. In DNA form, the CDR3 reads TGTGCCAGCTCAACGGGACTAGCGACTACCTACGAGCAGTACTTC.

This clonotype was picked up a small number of times. A much more abundant neighbour one base away suggests this may be a read error. This sequence joins TRBV7-3 and TRBJ1-2, with 7 bases matching TRBD1. CDR1 and CDR2 from the germline V gene are SGHTA and FQGTGA. V shed 3 bases, J shed 5 bases, and the junction held 3 bases outside the gene matches. This CDR3 has 13 residues. The CDR3 DNA sequence: TGTGCCAGCAGCTTCGGACAGGAGTATGGCTACACCTTC. Its protein is CASSFGQEYGYTF.